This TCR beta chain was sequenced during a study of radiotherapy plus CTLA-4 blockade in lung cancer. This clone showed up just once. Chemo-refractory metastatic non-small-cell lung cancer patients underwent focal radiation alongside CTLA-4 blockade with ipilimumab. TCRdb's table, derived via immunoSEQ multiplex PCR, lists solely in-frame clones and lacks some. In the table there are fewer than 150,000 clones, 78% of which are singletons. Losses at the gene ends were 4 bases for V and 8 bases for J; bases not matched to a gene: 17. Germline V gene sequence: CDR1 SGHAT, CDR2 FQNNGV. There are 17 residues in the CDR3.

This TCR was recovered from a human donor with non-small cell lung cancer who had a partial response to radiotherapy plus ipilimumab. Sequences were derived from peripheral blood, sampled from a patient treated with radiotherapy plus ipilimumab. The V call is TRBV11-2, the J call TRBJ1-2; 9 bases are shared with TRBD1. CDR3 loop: CASSSEVPGQGRGGYTF. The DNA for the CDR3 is TGTGCCAGCAGCTCCGAAGTCCCGGGACAGGGCCGGGGCGGCTACACCTTC.